A single sample is the source of the 32 T cell receptor beta chains below, sequenced in a study of cytomegalovirus exposure and HLA in healthy donors. PCR was performed using 60 Vbeta and 13 Jbeta primers. TCRdb keeps only in-frame clones here, not all; method: immunoSEQ multiplex PCR. The sample records about 150,000 clones, about 83% being singletons. The source material was PBMCs. All receptors derive from a woman between 35 and 50 years old in good health and CMV-seronegative.

J is TRBJ1-1 and V is TRBV29-1; the match to TRBD1 covers 7 bases. Trimming at V came to 7 bases and at J to 6 bases, leaving 8 bases not matched to a gene. CDR1 SQVTM and CDR2 ANQGSEA come from the germline V gene. The CDR3 is made up of 12 amino acids. In DNA, the CDR3 is TGCAGCGGGTGGGGACAGAGTGCTGAAGCTTTCTTT. Its protein product is CSGWGQSAEAFF.

This sequence joins TRBV28 and TRBJ2-7; D unresolved. Looked up from germline, CDR1 is MDHEN and CDR2 is SYDVKM. There are 12 residues in the CDR3. Trimming removed 3 bases from V and 3 bases from J, with 6 bases in between. This chain's CDR3 is CASSFFGYEQYF. Here the CDR3 DNA reads TGTGCCAGCAGTTTCTTCGGCTACGAGCAGTACTTC.

The V and J genes are TRBV7-8 and TRBJ2-5; possible D gene TRBD2, 6 bases. Trimming stripped 1 base from V and 5 bases from J, with 11 bases between. CDR1 SGHVS and CDR2 FQNEAQ come from the germline V gene. The length of the CDR3 is 14 residues. CDR3 loop: CASSLVRGWETQYF. The DNA for the CDR3 is TGTGCCAGCAGCTTAGTCCGGGGGTGGGAGACCCAGTACTTC.

V gene TRBV27 combines with J gene TRBJ2-7, with D possibly being TRBD2 (5 bases). Germline-derived CDR1 and CDR2 are MNHEY and SMNVEV (reference sequence). The CDR3 runs to 14 residues. Trimming pared 2 bases from V and 4 bases from J, leaving 12 bases between. CDR3 nucleotide sequence: TGTGCCAGCAGTTTAACAGCGTCGGGGTACGAGCAGTACTTC. Residues: CASSLTASGYEQYF.

In this sample, this clone turned up a few times. V gene TRBV27 combines with J gene TRBJ1-1; D possibly corresponds to TRBD1 (6 bases). V was shortened by 5 bases and J by 11 bases, with 18 bases between the two germline ends. This CDR3 has 13 residues. Germline V gives CDR1 MNHEY, CDR2 SMNVEV (reference sequence). CDR3: CASSPSYRAYAFF. In DNA form, the CDR3 reads TGTGCCAGCAGTCCCTCGTACAGGGCGTATGCTTTCTTT.

J is TRBJ2-5 and V is TRBV27; TRBD1 is a possible D gene (6 bases). The CDR3 loop spans 14 amino acids. CDR1 and CDR2 (germline): MNHEY, SMNVEV (reference sequence). V lost 5 bases, J lost 6 bases, and 16 bases lay in between. CDR3 loop: CASSPTLGGQTQYF. As DNA, the CDR3 is TGTGCCAGCAGTCCCACATTAGGGGGTCAGACCCAGTACTTC.

The V gene is TRBV29-1, the J gene TRBJ2-7; D not resolved. The V gene lost 5 bases and the J gene lost 0 bases, with 20 bases spanning the gap. CDR1 is SQVTM, CDR2 ANQGSEA, per germline. The CDR3 is 16 amino acids. The CDR3 reads CSVSPTRGRSSYEQYF. The CDR3, as DNA: TGCAGCGTTAGCCCGACCAGAGGAAGGAGCTCCTACGAGCAGTACTTC.

The chain combines TRBV27 with TRBJ2-3, with 9 bases that match TRBD2. The CDR3 is 14 residues long. CDR1 and CDR2 (germline): MNHEY, SMNVEV (reference sequence). V shed 5 bases, J shed 4 bases, and the junction held 4 bases outside the gene matches. The CDR3: CASSRSGSSDTQYF. CDR3 sequence (DNA): TGTGCCAGCAGTCGTAGCGGGAGTTCAGATACGCAGTATTTT.

The rearrangement uses TRBV27 and TRBJ2-3, with D possibly TRBD1 on 6 matching bases. Germline V lookup: CDR1 MNHEY, CDR2 SMNVEV (reference sequence). Between the trimmed V and J ends, which lost 10 bases and 1 base, there was a span of 15 bases. The CDR3 extends over 14 amino acids. The DNA for the CDR3 is TGTGCCACTCATTGGGGGCGTGGCACAGATACGCAGTATTTT. Protein product: CATHWGRGTDTQYF.

This clone was observed a single time. The chain has TRBV2 and TRBJ2-7, with D unclear. The CDR3 length is 12 residues. Per the germline V gene, CDR1 is SNHLY and CDR2 is FYNNEI. V was clipped by 6 bases and J by 2 bases, with 8 bases between them. CDR3: CASRQSTYEQYF. CDR3 sequence (DNA): TGTGCCAGCAGACAGAGCACCTACGAGCAGTACTTC.

The chain combines TRBV6-1 with TRBJ2-1, with D possibly TRBD1 on 5 matching bases. CDR1 and CDR2 from the germline V gene are MNHNS and SASEGT. V lost 1 base, J lost 6 bases, and 7 bases lay in between. CDR3 length: 13 residues. The CDR3 region has the DNA TGTGCCAGCAGTGAAGGGGGCTCCAATGAGCAGTTCTTC. This encodes CASSEGGSNEQFF.

The chain couples TRBV5-4 to TRBJ1-1; weak D call: TRBD1 (5 bases). The germline gives CDR1 SGHNT, CDR2 YYREEE (reference sequence). Trimming took off 0 bases at V and 3 bases at J, with 15 bases between the two ends. The CDR3 totals 16 residues. CDR3 sequence reads: CASSLGKRGADTEAFF. In DNA form, the CDR3 reads TGTGCCAGCAGCTTGGGCAAACGCGGGGCGGACACTGAAGCTTTCTTT.

V gene TRBV28 combines with J gene TRBJ1-6; D is ambiguous. V was cut by 4 bases and J by 7 bases, with 5 bases left in between. Germline lookup yields CDR1 MDHEN and CDR2 SYDVKM. This CDR3 spans 12 amino acids. This CDR3 is CASSSVNSPLHF. The CDR3 region has the DNA TGTGCCAGCAGTTCAGTAAATTCACCCCTCCACTTT.

This sequence joins TRBV30 and TRBJ2-7; a weak D match, TRBD2 (6 bases). Deletions cut 2 bases from V and 9 bases from J, with 20 bases between. Germline V CDR1 and CDR2: GTSNPN, SVGIG (reference sequence). The CDR3 is 14 residues long. DNA of the CDR3: TGTGCCTGGAGTCGTTCCAGGGAGGTACGGGGGCAGTACTTC. It translates to CAWSRSREVRGQYF.

The rearrangement joins TRBV10-3 to TRBJ1-5, with no clear D. V was clipped by 3 bases and J by 3 bases, with 9 bases between them. Germline V gene data show CDR1 as ENHRY and CDR2 as SYGVKD. This CDR3 contains 14 residues. CDR3 DNA sequence: TGTGCCATCAGTGATGCACAGCTCAATCAGCCCCAGCATTTT. The encoded protein is CAISDAQLNQPQHF.

The chain has TRBV4-2 and TRBJ2-7, with 13 bases lining up with TRBD2. Trimming took 9 bases from V and 6 from J; bases not matched to a gene: 8. CDR1 is LGHNA, CDR2 YNFKEQ, per germline. There are 14 residues in the CDR3. The CDR3 loop reads CARELAGGPREQYF. The CDR3 coding sequence is TGTGCCAGAGAACTAGCGGGAGGGCCACGCGAGCAGTACTTC.

The chain employs TRBV7-9 and TRBJ1-2, with no clear D. Trimming stripped 5 bases from V and 8 bases from J, with 15 bases between. The CDR3 is 13 residues long. Per the germline V gene, CDR1 is SEHNR and CDR2 is FQNEAQ (reference sequence). CDR3 amino acids: CASSPHNSRGYTF. CDR3 in DNA: TGTGCCAGCAGCCCCCACAATTCGCGGGGCTACACCTTC.

J is TRBJ1-6 and V is TRBV6-6, with TRBD1 matching over 8 bases. V dropped 2 bases and J dropped 5; count of bases not matched to a gene: 5. This CDR3 spans 16 amino acids. CDR1 is MNHNY, CDR2 SVGAGI, per germline (reference sequence). Here the CDR3 reads CASSYPQGADNSPLHF. CDR3 DNA sequence: TGTGCCAGCAGTTACCCCCAGGGGGCTGATAATTCACCCCTCCACTTT.

Only a few counts were recorded for this clone. The CDR3 loop reads CASTPEVGRGEQYF. DNA of the CDR3: TGTGCCAGCACCCCTGAAGTCGGACGGGGGGAGCAGTACTTC. The J gene is TRBJ2-7, the V gene TRBV5-4; TRBD2 might be the D (6 bases). This CDR3 has 14 amino acids. Trimming removed 6 bases at V and 7 bases at J, with 20 bases between. Germline CDR1 and CDR2: SGHNT and YYREEE (reference sequence).

The chain links TRBV6-5 to TRBJ1-2; TRBD1 matches at 8 bases. The CDR3 extends over 14 amino acids. Trimming cost V 5 bases and J 5 bases; bases outside gene matches: 7. In germline, CDR1 is MNHEY, CDR2 SVGAGI. The CDR3 DNA reads TGTGCCAGCAGTCAGCGGACAGGGAGTTATGGCTACACCTTC. Its translation is CASSQRTGSYGYTF.

This rearrangement joins TRBV6-5 to TRBJ2-7, with 7 nucleotides matching TRBD1. V shed 9 bases, J shed 3 bases, and the junction held 8 bases outside the gene matches. This CDR3 has 13 residues. Per the germline V gene, CDR1 is MNHEY and CDR2 is SVGAGI. The CDR3 DNA is TGTGCCAGTACCCGACAGGGAAACTACGAGCAGTACTTC. This gives the protein CASTRQGNYEQYF.

V usage is TRBV11-2 and J usage is TRBJ1-4; the match to TRBD1 covers 9 bases. This CDR3 is 17 amino acids long. Losses at the gene ends were 1 base for V and 6 bases for J; bases not matched to a gene: 9. CDR1 is SGHAT, CDR2 FQNNGV, per germline. As DNA, the CDR3 is TGTGCCAGCAGCTTAGGGGCTTACAGGGGGCGCGATGAAAAACTGTTTTTT. Protein product: CASSLGAYRGRDEKLFF.

The chain employs TRBV11-2 and TRBJ2-5, with a tentative D call TRBD2 (5 bases). The germline V and J ends were trimmed by 1 base and 11 bases, with 23 bases remaining between them. CDR1 and CDR2 from the germline V gene are SGHAT and FQNNGV. The length of the CDR3 is 16 residues. The DNA of the CDR3 is TGTGCCAGCAGCTTAGTGGCCTCGACCGTTCGGGGTGAGCAGTACTTC. Residues: CASSLVASTVRGEQYF. Together with reference TRBV11-2 and TRBJ2-5, the CDR3 gives the full variable domain: EAGVAQSPRYKIIEKRQSVAFWCNPISGHATLYWYQQILGQGPKLLIQFQNNGVVDDSQLPKDRFSAERLKGVDSTLKIQPAKLEDSAVYLCASSLVASTVRGEQYFGPGTRLLVL.

The chain carries TRBV11-2 and TRBJ1-6; no clear D gene. This CDR3 is built from 14 residues. From germline, CDR1 is SGHAT and CDR2 FQNNGV. Deletions cut 5 bases from V and 4 bases from J, with 9 bases between. The CDR3, as DNA: TGTGCCAGCAGCCAAGCAGGTTATAATTCACCCCTCCACTTT. Its translation is CASSQAGYNSPLHF.

The V call is TRBV2, the J call TRBJ1-4; no firm D call. Trimming left V 8 bases short and J 7 bases short, with 11 bases between. The CDR3 totals 12 residues. Germline loops: CDR1 SNHLY, CDR2 FYNNEI. CDR3 sequence (DNA): TGTGCCAGCCGGGAGGGTAGTGAAAAACTGTTTTTT. It is translated as CASREGSEKLFF.

The chain has TRBV5-1 and TRBJ2-3; weak D call: TRBD2 (6 bases). Germline values: CDR1 SGHRS, CDR2 YFSETQ. Trimming pared 4 bases from V and 0 bases from J, leaving 12 bases between. The CDR3 length is 15 residues. CDR3 sequence: CASSSRGVSTDTQYF. CDR3 nucleotides: TGCGCCAGCAGCAGCCGCGGGGTTAGCACAGATACGCAGTATTTT.

The rearrangement joins TRBV7-8 to TRBJ2-1; D might be TRBD2 (6 bases). Germline V gene sequence: CDR1 SGHVS, CDR2 FQNEAQ. The CDR3 contains 16 residues. V lost 2 bases and J lost 3, with 14 bases in between. CDR3 in DNA: TGTGCCAGCAGCTTAATGATGCGGGATTTCTACAATGAGCAGTTCTTC. Translation: CASSLMMRDFYNEQFF.

The rearrangement uses TRBV6-1 and TRBJ2-7, with TRBD2 matching over 7 bases. The CDR3 length is 14 residues. V trimming: 4 bases; J trimming: 0 bases; junction bases outside the gene matches: 3. Germline V gives CDR1 MNHNS, CDR2 SASEGT. The CDR3 loop reads CASSGDYLSYEQYF. As DNA, the CDR3 is TGTGCCAGCAGTGGGGACTATCTCTCCTACGAGCAGTACTTC.

This chain connects TRBV29-1 to TRBJ2-1, with TRBD2 matching 8 bases. Germline assignment: CDR1 SQVTM and CDR2 ANQGSEA. The CDR3 has 16 amino acids. With 4 bases clipped from V and 7 bases from J, the junction kept 15 bases outside the gene matches. The CDR3 region has the DNA TGCAGCGTTGTGGGGGGAGAGCGGGAGAACCCAAATGAGCAGTTCTTC. Translating gives CSVVGGERENPNEQFF.

The gene calls are TRBV5-6 and TRBJ2-3; D not resolved. The V end was cut by 2 bases, the J end by 4 bases, with 5 bases between. Looked up from germline, CDR1 is SGHDT and CDR2 is YYEEEE. This CDR3 has 12 amino acids. CDR3 DNA sequence: TGTGCCAGCAGCTTCATAGCAGATACGCAGTATTTT. Translated: CASSFIADTQYF.

The V call is TRBV5-1, the J call TRBJ1-1; D perhaps matches TRBD1 (5 bases). Germline assignment: CDR1 SGHRS and CDR2 YFSETQ. The CDR3 is 14 residues long. V lost 0 bases to trimming and J lost 3 bases, with 9 bases between them. Here the CDR3 reads CASSLGGVHTEAFF. Here the CDR3 DNA reads TGCGCCAGCAGCTTGGGGGGGGTTCACACTGAAGCTTTCTTT.

V and J are TRBV5-1 and TRBJ1-2, with no clear D. The CDR3 covers 13 residues. Between the trimmed V and J ends, which lost 0 bases and 4 bases, there was a span of 7 bases. Germline V gene lookup returns CDR1 SGHRS and CDR2 YFSETQ. The DNA for the CDR3 is TGCGCCAGCAGCTTGGGGAGGTTCTATGGCTACACCTTC. This codes for CASSLGRFYGYTF.